These T cell receptor beta chains were read from a single sample in a study of siplizumab effects on memory and regulatory T cells. Data came from immunoSEQ multiplex PCR; TCRdb stores just in-frame clones and leaves some out. The sample holds roughly 64,000 clones, about 96% seen once. The sample consisted of naive CD8+ T cells sorted from blood. These receptor sequences come from a human donor in good health. Both conserved end residues are part of each CDR3. The D gene is left open where the match is weak. Size is stated for part of the rows, as once, few or many counts, or as a class when the clone is expanded.

j_call clone_size v_call d_call cdr3_nt cdr3_aa
TRBJ2-2 once TRBV7-2 TRBD2 TGTGCCAGCAGCGTGGGGGGGTTCCAGGAGCTGTTTTTT CASSVGGFQELFF
TRBJ2-7 NA TRBV29-1 NA TGCAGCGTTCATTCCGGGGCCGCCTACGAGCAGTACTTC CSVHSGAAYEQYF
TRBJ2-7 NA TRBV29-1 NA TGCAGCGTGGACCCCAAGAACACCTACGAGCAGTACTTC CSVDPKNTYEQYF
TRBJ1-2 NA TRBV28 NA TGTGCCAGCAGTTTTCAGGGGAATGGCTACACCTTC CASSFQGNGYTF
TRBJ2-7 NA TRBV4-3 TRBD2 TGCGCCAGCAGCCAGGAAGGGACTAGCAGGACCTACGAGCAGTACTTC CASSQEGTSRTYEQYF
TRBJ1-1 NA TRBV27 NA TGTGCCAGCAGTTTAGACAGTCTTATCACTGAAGCTTTCTTT CASSLDSLITEAFF
TRBJ1-1 once TRBV15 NA TGTGCCACCAGCAGAGATGGTGCTGAAGCTTTCTTT CATSRDGAEAFF
TRBJ2-3 NA TRBV9 NA TGTGCCAGCAGCCACCCCAGGGGGGGGCGGCGCACAGATACGCAGTATTTT CASSHPRGGRRTDTQYF
TRBJ2-7 NA TRBV19 NA TGTGCCAGTACGGCTGGGGCTGAGCAGTACTTC CASTAGAEQYF
TRBJ2-3 once TRBV13 NA TGTGCCAGCAGCTCTGCGGTCACAGATACGCAGTATTTT CASSSAVTDTQYF
TRBJ1-1 NA TRBV5-1 NA TGCGCCAGCAAAACGGACACGACGAACACTGAAGCTTTCTTT CASKTDTTNTEAFF
TRBJ1-2 NA TRBV6-6 NA TGTGCCAGCAGTTACCCAGGGAGTGGCTACACCTTC CASSYPGSGYTF
TRBJ2-7 NA TRBV29-1 NA TGCAGCGCCTCGGGCGGGGAATCCTACGAGCAGTACTTC CSASGGESYEQYF
TRBJ1-3 NA TRBV29-1 NA TGCAGCGTTGTGGGTAGTGGAAACACCATATATTTT CSVVGSGNTIYF
TRBJ2-1 NA TRBV30 NA TGTGCCTGGACGGGTGTAAACAATGAGCAGTTCTTC CAWTGVNNEQFF
TRBJ2-2 NA TRBV13 NA TGTGCCAGCAGCCACAGGGGAGGGGGCACCGGGGAGCTGTTTTTT CASSHRGGGTGELFF
TRBJ2-3 NA TRBV5-4 TRBD2 TGTGCCTCGGCGGGGGGGTCATTCGATACGCAGTATTTT CASAGGSFDTQYF
TRBJ2-2 NA TRBV11-2 NA TGTGCCAGCAGCGATGGGGGCCGGGAGCTGTTTTTT CASSDGGRELFF
TRBJ2-3 NA TRBV4-2 TRBD2 TGTGCCAGCAGCCAAGAGCCTAGCGGGGGAGATACGCAGTATTTT CASSQEPSGGDTQYF
TRBJ1-1 once TRBV19 NA TGTGCCAGTAGTTTTGGGGGGAACACTGAAGCTTTCTTT CASSFGGNTEAFF
TRBJ1-2 once TRBV2 TRBD1 TGTGCCAGCAGTGAGTTGGAGGGGGCCTATGGCTACACCTTC CASSELEGAYGYTF
TRBJ1-2 NA TRBV7-9 NA TGTGCCAGCAGCTTAGCAACCGGGACGGACTATGGCTACACCTTC CASSLATGTDYGYTF
TRBJ2-7 NA TRBV6-1 NA TGTGCCAGCAGTGAAGGACAGCCCTACGAGCAGTACTTC CASSEGQPYEQYF
TRBJ2-1 NA TRBV5-4 TRBD2 TGTGCCAGCAGCCCAGCAACTAGCGGGGGTTGGGATGAGCAGTTCTTC CASSPATSGGWDEQFF
TRBJ2-1 NA TRBV19 NA TGTGCCAGTAGTATAACTAATGAGCAGTTCTTC CASSITNEQFF
TRBJ2-5 NA TRBV19 NA TGTGCCAGTAGTATCCTCCGCGGCCAAGAGACCCAGTACTTC CASSILRGQETQYF
TRBJ1-4 NA TRBV4-3 NA TGCGCCAGCAGCCAAGAGGAGGGCGGGAAGGAAAAACTGTTTTTT CASSQEEGGKEKLFF